These 12 T cell receptor beta chains share one sample of origin, sequenced in a study of identical twins. MiXCR, applied by TCRdb to the 5' RACE reads, yields one record per CDR3 protein. The sample has under 400,000 distinct CDR3 sequences, roughly 9% seen once. Material: naive T cells sorted from blood. The receptors were gathered from a woman between 45 and 65 years old in good health.

This chain joins TRBV4-2 and TRBJ2-7; D not certain. V was trimmed by 3 bases and J by 1 base, leaving 10 bases between them. Germline-derived CDR1 and CDR2 are LGHNA and YNFKEQ. The CDR3 contains 14 residues. The CDR3 DNA follows: TGTGCCAGCAGCCAGGGTGGGGTTTCCTACGAGCAGTACTTC. Amino acid sequence: CASSQGGVSYEQYF.

The V gene is TRBV5-6, the J gene TRBJ2-1; 12 positions match TRBD2. Germline assignment: CDR1 SGHDT and CDR2 YYEEEE. The length of the CDR3 is 16 residues. The ends lost 4 bases at V and 5 bases at J; junction bases unmatched: 7. For the CDR3, the DNA is TGTGCCAGCAGCCATAGACTAGCGGGAGTCCACAATGAGCAGTTCTTC. It yields the protein CASSHRLAGVHNEQFF.

The chain links TRBV5-1 to TRBJ2-1; 10 bases agree with TRBD2. Germline V gene sequence: CDR1 SGHRS, CDR2 YFSETQ. There are 15 residues in the CDR3. Unmatched junction bases numbered 4, after V lost 2 bases and J lost 5 bases. CDR3 coding DNA: TGCGCCAGCAGCTTACGAGCGGGAGGGAACAATGAGCAGTTCTTC. This gives the protein CASSLRAGGNNEQFF.

This clonotype was observed a few times. The chain couples TRBV7-9 to TRBJ2-7; perhaps TRBD2 as D (6 bases). Germline V gene data show CDR1 as SEHNR and CDR2 as FQNEAQ (reference sequence). The V end was cut by 5 bases, the J end by 0 bases, with 14 bases between. The CDR3 runs 15 residues. CDR3 amino acids: CASSTSSGGSYEQYF. The CDR3 DNA sequence: TGTGCCAGCAGCACCTCCTCCGGGGGCTCCTACGAGCAGTACTTC.

The chain uses TRBV12-3 or TRBV12-4 and TRBJ1-3; D is undetermined. The CDR3 covers 14 residues. Trimming left V 3 bases short and J 8 bases short, with 14 bases between. The CDR3 loop is CASSFWGWLDTIYF. As DNA, the CDR3 is TGTGCCAGCAGTTTCTGGGGTTGGCTAGACACCATATATTTT.

J is TRBJ2-2 and V is TRBV5-1; D call uncertain. V was cut by 0 bases and J by 7 bases, with 10 bases left in between. CDR1 is SGHRS and CDR2 is YFSETQ in the germline V gene. This CDR3 has 14 residues. CDR3 loop: CASSLVANLGELFF. The CDR3 DNA reads as TGCGCCAGCAGCTTGGTGGCAAACCTCGGGGAGCTGTTTTTT. Full variable domain (remainder filled in from reference TRBV5-1 and TRBJ2-2): KAGVTQTPRYLIKTRGQQVTLSCSPISGHRSVSWYQQTPGQGLQFLFEYFSETQRNKGNFPGRFSGRQFSNSRSEMNVSTLELGDSALYLCASSLVANLGELFFGEGSRLTVL.

The chain carries TRBV25-1 and TRBJ1-1; D is ambiguous. The CDR3 covers 15 residues. V lost 6 bases and J lost 3, with 17 bases in between. The V gene's germline CDR1 is MGHDK and CDR2 SYGVNS. The CDR3 reads CASSLSYNVDTEAFF. In nucleotides, the CDR3 is TGTGCCAGCAGCCTCTCCTATAATGTGGACACTGAAGCTTTCTTT.

In its sample, this clonotype was seen a few times. This chain uses TRBV3-1 with TRBJ1-2; possible D gene TRBD1, 5 bases. V dropped 2 bases and J dropped 6 bases, with 10 bases sitting between them. The CDR3 has 13 residues. Germline lookup yields CDR1 LGHDT and CDR2 YNNKEL (reference sequence). CDR3 in amino acids: CASSQQGHNGYTF. CDR3 coding DNA: TGTGCCAGCAGCCAACAGGGTCATAATGGCTACACCTTC.

This clonotype was found many times. V and J are TRBV9 and TRBJ2-1; D ambiguous. Per germline, CDR1 SGDLS and CDR2 YYNGEE. V dropped 4 bases and J dropped 5 bases, with 16 bases sitting between them. This CDR3 spans 15 amino acids. Here the CDR3 DNA reads TGTGCCAGCAGCCCTCGCCCCCCTGGGGACAATGAGCAGTTCTTC. This encodes CASSPRPPGDNEQFF.

This clonotype occurred many times. The chain has TRBV10-3 and TRBJ2-1; tentative D call: TRBD2 (5 bases). The germline V gene has CDR1 ENHRY and CDR2 SYGVKD. This CDR3 has 13 residues. Trimming cost V 7 bases and J 3 bases, with 10 bases left between them. CDR3 nucleotide sequence: TGTGCCATCATGCGGGCCGACTACAATGAGCAGTTCTTC. It encodes CAIMRADYNEQFF.

This clonotype was detected only a few times. V usage is TRBV7-9 and J usage is TRBJ1-2; maybe TRBD1 (5 bases). V lost 6 bases to trimming and J lost 0 bases, with 14 bases between them. Per the germline V gene, CDR1 is SEHNR and CDR2 is FQNEAQ (reference sequence). This CDR3 has 15 amino acids. As DNA, the CDR3 is TGTGCCAGCAGGGGGGGGGTCGCGGCTAACTATGGCTACACCTTC. It specifies CASRGGVAANYGYTF.

A single count supports this clonotype. V gene TRBV27 combines with J gene TRBJ2-3; 11 nucleotides align to TRBD2. Germline CDR1 MNHEY, CDR2 SMNVEV (reference sequence). This CDR3 spans 15 amino acids. Unmatched junction bases numbered 10, after V lost 6 bases and J lost 8 bases. This CDR3 is CASRPPGLAALTQYF. CDR3 coding DNA: TGTGCCAGCAGACCCCCGGGACTAGCGGCCCTTACGCAGTATTTT.